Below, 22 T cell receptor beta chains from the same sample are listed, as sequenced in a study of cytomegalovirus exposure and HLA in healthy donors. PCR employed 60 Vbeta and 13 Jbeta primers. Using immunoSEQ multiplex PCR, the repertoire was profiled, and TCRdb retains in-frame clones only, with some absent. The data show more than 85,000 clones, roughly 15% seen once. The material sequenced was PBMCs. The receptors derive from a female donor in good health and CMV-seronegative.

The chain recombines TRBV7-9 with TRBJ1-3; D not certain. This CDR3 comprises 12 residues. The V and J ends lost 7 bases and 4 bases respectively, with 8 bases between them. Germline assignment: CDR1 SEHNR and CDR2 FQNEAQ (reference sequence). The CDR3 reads CASTLPGNTIYF. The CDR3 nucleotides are TGTGCCAGCACCCTCCCCGGAAACACCATATATTTT.

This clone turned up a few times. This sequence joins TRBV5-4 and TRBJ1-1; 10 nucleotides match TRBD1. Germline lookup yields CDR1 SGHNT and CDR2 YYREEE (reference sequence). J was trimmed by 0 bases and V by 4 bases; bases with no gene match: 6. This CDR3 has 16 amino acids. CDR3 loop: CASSPRTGGMNTEAFF. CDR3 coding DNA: TGTGCCAGCAGCCCAAGGACAGGGGGAATGAACACTGAAGCTTTCTTT.

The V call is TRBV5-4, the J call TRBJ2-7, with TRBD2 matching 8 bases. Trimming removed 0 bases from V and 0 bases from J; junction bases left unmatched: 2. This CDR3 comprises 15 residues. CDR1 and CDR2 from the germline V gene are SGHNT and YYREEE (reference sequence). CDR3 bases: TGTGCCAGCAGCTTGGGACTAGCGCTCTCCTACGAGCAGTACTTC. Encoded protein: CASSLGLALSYEQYF.

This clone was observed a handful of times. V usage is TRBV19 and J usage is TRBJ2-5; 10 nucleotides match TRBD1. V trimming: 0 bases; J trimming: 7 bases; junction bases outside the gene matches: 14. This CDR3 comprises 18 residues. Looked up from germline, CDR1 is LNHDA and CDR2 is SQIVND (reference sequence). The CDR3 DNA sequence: TGTGCCAGTAGTATAGACCAGCTACCCGGGACAGGGGTGGTGACCCAGTACTTC. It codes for CASSIDQLPGTGVVTQYF. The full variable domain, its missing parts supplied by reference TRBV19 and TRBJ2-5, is DGGITQSPKYLFRKEGQNVTLSCEQNLNHDAMYWYRQDPGQGLRLIYYSQIVNDFQKGDIAEGYSVSREKKESFPLTVTSAQKNPTAFYLCASSIDQLPGTGVVTQYFGPGTRLLVL.

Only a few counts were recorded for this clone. Here the CDR3 DNA reads TGTGCCAGCAGTTACGGGGCAGAAACCCCAACAGATACGCAGTATTTT. This encodes CASSYGAETPTDTQYF. The chain couples TRBV6-5 to TRBJ2-3; maybe TRBD1 (5 bases). Germline loops: CDR1 MNHEY, CDR2 SVGAGI. V lost 2 bases and J lost 3, with 15 bases in between. This CDR3 comprises 16 residues.

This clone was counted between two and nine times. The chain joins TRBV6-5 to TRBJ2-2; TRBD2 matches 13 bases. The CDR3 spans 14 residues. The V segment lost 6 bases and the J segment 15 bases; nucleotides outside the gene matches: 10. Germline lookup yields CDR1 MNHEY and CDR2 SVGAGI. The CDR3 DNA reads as TGTGCCAGCAGACCGACTAGCGGGAGGTGGAGAATGTTTTTT. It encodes CASRPTSGRWRMFF.

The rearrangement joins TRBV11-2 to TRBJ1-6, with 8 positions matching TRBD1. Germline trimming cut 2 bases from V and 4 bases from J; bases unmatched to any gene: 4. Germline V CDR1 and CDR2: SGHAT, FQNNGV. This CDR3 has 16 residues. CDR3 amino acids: CASSLRGQAYNSPLHF. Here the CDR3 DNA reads TGTGCCAGCAGCTTACGGGGACAGGCATATAATTCACCCCTCCACTTT.

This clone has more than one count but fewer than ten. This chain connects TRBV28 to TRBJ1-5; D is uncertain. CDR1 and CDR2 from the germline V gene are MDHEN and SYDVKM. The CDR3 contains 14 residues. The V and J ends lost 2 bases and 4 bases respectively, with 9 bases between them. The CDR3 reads CASSLGRENQPQHF. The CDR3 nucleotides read TGTGCCAGCAGTTTAGGCCGGGAGAATCAGCCCCAGCATTTT.

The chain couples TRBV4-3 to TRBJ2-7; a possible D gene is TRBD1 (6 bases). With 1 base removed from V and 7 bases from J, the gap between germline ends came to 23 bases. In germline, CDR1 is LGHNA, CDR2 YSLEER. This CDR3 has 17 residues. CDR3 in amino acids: CASSQALSATQRGEQYF. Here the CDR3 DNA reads TGCGCCAGCAGCCAAGCACTTTCGGCCACGCAGAGGGGGGAGCAGTACTTC.

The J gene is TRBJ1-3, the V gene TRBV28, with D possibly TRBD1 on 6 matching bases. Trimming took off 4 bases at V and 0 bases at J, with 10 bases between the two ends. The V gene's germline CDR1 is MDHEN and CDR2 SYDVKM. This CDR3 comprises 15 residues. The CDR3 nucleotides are TGTGCCAGCAGTTCAGGACAGAGCTCTGGAAACACCATATATTTT. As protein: CASSSGQSSGNTIYF.

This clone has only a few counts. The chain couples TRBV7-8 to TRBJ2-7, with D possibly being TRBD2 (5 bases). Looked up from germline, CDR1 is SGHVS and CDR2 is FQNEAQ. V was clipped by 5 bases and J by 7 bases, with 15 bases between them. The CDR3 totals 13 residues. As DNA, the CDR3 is TGTGCCAGCAGCCCGGTCCCGCCGGGGGAGCAGTACTTC. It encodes CASSPVPPGEQYF.

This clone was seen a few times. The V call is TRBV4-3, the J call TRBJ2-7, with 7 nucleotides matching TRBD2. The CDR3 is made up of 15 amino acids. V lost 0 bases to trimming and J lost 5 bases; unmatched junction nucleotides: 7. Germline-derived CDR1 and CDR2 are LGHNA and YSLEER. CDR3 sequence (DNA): TGCGCCAGCAGCCAAGACCGTCTAGCGGCTAACGAGCAGTACTTC. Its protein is CASSQDRLAANEQYF.

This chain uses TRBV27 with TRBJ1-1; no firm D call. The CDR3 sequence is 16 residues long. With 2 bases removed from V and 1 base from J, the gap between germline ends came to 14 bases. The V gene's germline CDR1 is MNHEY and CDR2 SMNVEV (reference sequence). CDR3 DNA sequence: TGTGCCAGCAGTTTACGCGGTTTGGGTACGAACACTGAAGCTTTCTTT. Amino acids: CASSLRGLGTNTEAFF.

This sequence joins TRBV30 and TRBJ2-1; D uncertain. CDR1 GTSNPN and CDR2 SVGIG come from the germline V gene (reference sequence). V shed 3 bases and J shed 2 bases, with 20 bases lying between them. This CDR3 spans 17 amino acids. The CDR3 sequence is CAWRPPRPRSPYNEQFF. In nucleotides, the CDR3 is TGTGCCTGGAGACCACCAAGGCCTAGATCCCCCTACAATGAGCAGTTCTTC.

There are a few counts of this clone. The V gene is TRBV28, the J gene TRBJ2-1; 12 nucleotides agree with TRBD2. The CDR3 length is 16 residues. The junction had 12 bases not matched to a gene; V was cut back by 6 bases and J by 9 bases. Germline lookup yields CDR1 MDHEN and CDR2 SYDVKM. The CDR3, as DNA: TGTGCCAGCAGCCCCCCTAGCGGGAGGGCCGGTGGTGAGCAGTTCTTC. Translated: CASSPPSGRAGGEQFF.

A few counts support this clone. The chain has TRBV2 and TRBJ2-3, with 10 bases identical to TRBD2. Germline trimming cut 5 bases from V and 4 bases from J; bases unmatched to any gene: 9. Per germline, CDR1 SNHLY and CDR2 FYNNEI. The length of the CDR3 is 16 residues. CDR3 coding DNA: TGTGCCAGCAGTCCTCTAGCGGGGGCTGAGGCAGATACGCAGTATTTT. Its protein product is CASSPLAGAEADTQYF.

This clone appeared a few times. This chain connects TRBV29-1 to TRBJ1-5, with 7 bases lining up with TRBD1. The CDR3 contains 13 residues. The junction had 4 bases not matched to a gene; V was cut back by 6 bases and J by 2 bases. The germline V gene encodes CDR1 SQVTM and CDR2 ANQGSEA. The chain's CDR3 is CSVYTGGNQPQHF. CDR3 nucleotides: TGCAGCGTCTATACAGGGGGCAATCAGCCCCAGCATTTT.

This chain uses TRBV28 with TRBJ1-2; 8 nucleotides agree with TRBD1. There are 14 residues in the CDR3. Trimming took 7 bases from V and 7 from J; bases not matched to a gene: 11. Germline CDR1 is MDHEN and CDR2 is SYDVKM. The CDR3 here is CASNPPGQGGGYTF. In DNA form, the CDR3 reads TGTGCCAGCAACCCCCCCGGACAGGGAGGTGGCTACACCTTC.

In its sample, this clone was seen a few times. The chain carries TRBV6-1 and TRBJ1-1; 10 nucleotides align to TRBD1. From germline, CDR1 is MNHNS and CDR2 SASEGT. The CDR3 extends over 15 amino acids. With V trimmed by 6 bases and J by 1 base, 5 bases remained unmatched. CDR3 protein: CASRVDRGTNTEAFF. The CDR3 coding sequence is TGTGCCAGCAGAGTGGACAGGGGGACGAACACTGAAGCTTTCTTT.

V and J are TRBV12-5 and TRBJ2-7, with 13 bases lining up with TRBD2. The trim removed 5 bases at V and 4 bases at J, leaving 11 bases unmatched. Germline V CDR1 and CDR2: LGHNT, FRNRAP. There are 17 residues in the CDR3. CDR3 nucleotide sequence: TGTGCTAGTGGTACCTCCGGGACTAGCGGGAAGATTTACGAGCAGTACTTC. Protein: CASGTSGTSGKIYEQYF.

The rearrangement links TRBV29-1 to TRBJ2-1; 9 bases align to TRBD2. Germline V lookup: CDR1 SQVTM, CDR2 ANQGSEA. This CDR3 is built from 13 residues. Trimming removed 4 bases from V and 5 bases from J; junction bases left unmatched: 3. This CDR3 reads CSVAAGGNNEQFF. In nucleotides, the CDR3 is TGCAGCGTTGCGGCGGGGGGGAACAATGAGCAGTTCTTC.

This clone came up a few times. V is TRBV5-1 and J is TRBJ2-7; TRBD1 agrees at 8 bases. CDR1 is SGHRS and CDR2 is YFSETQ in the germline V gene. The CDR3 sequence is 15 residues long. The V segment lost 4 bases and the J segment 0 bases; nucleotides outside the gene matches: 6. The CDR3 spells CASSPRGQGSYEQYF. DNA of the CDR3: TGCGCCAGCAGCCCACGAGGACAGGGCTCCTACGAGCAGTACTTC.